This T cell receptor (beta chain) comes out of a study of T cell repertoires in cytomegalovirus infection (dated by TCRdb to the late 2010s). Notes on the research overall: Donor HLA type was relevant to the analysis, as public TCR beta signatures indicated carriage of CMV infection together with the matching HLA type. General study outcomes and caveats: In the ex vivo response, HLA-C-restricted CMV-specific TCR beta clonotypes were dominant, and in two of eight donors the single most frequent clonotype came from this HLA-C-restricted group. In both this cohort and an independent approximately 350-donor cohort, the cumulative frequency of public TCR beta family members distinguished carriers of CMV infection plus the relevant HLA type.

With regard to this clonotype: Its antigen is still unknown. No quality values exist for individual bases; no much larger clone is one base distant.

The data were produced on an Illumina HiSeq 1500. TCRdb reprocessing: public reads trimmed at Q25 with fastp, clones called with MiXCR, in-frame beta chains kept. Merged by CDR3 protein, the rows form single entries marked with the most common genes and DNA. The sample table shows 150,000 to 200,000 distinct CDR3 sequences, and approximately 17% are seen once. Approximately 18% of the sample goes to the ten largest clones. Sequencing was carried out using CD8+ T cells from PBMCs. The clonotype comes from a human donor in good health (CMV status not recorded). Some clones in this sample may be carry-over from other donors' samples.

This receptor carries the CDR3 CASSGGGNPDTQYF. The bases are TGTGCCAGCAGCGGGGGAGGGAATCCAGATACGCAGTATTTT. The chain joins TRBV7-8 to TRBJ2-3; 7 of the junction bases match TRBD2. Reading the germline V gene gives CDR1 SGHVS and CDR2 FQNEAQ. Trimmed from V: 5 bases; trimmed from J: 4 bases; junction bases lacking a gene match: 6. From its cysteine to its phenylalanine, the CDR3 spans 14 amino acids. Of the read, only the CDR3 DNA is kept; its 42 bases are in frame from base 1.